Following are 22 T cell receptor beta chains from one sample sequenced in a study of CD4+ T cells in melanoma. The table came from immunoSEQ multiplex PCR; TCRdb's copy has only in-frame clones and leaves some out. The sample carries 9,500 to 11,000 clones, roughly four fifths recorded once. Specimen: cells from a culture (not recorded whether cultured in vitro). The receptors shown here come from a human donor with melanoma.

This chain uses TRBV11-1 with TRBJ1-1, with TRBD1 identical over 7 bases. Germline V lookup: CDR1 SGHAT, CDR2 FQDESV (reference sequence). CDR3 length equals 14 residues. After removal of 3 bases from V and 1 base from J, the junction contained 2 bases not matched to a gene. The CDR3 region is CASSLDRWNTEAFF. The CDR3, as DNA: TGTGCCAGCAGCTTGGACAGGTGGAACACTGAAGCTTTCTTT.

V gene TRBV29-1 combines with J gene TRBJ1-1; weak D call: TRBD1 (5 bases). CDR3 length: 13 residues. V was trimmed by 5 bases and J by 3 bases, leaving 13 bases between them. Germline V gene lookup returns CDR1 SQVTM and CDR2 ANQGSEA. CDR3 nucleotides: TGCAGCGTTACCCGGGACCAACACACTGAAGCTTTCTTT. Encoded protein: CSVTRDQHTEAFF.

The V and J genes are TRBV2 and TRBJ1-1, with 7 nucleotides matching TRBD1. Germline lookup yields CDR1 SNHLY and CDR2 FYNNEI. Trimming removed 1 base from V and 4 bases from J; junction bases left unmatched: 3. The CDR3 loop spans 14 amino acids. The CDR3 here is CASSEGQGSTEAFF. The CDR3 DNA reads TGTGCCAGCAGTGAAGGACAGGGAAGCACTGAAGCTTTCTTT.

This clone occurred a few times. The rearrangement links TRBV7-6 to TRBJ2-3, with 11 positions matching TRBD2. CDR3 length: 16 amino acids. V dropped 5 bases and J dropped 3; count of bases not matched to a gene: 7. The germline gives CDR1 SGHVS, CDR2 FNYEAQ. DNA for the CDR3: TGTGCCAGCAGCCACCGGCTAGCGGGGGGTACAGATACGCAGTATTTT. This encodes CASSHRLAGGTDTQYF.

The chain uses TRBV5-1 and TRBJ1-4; the D gene is possibly TRBD1 (6 bases). Trimming pared 4 bases from V and 8 bases from J, leaving 21 bases between. Germline CDR1 reads SGHRS; CDR2 reads YFSETQ. There are 16 residues in the CDR3. The CDR3 DNA is TGCGCCAGCAGCCCTCGACACAGGGAATTTGCCGAAAAACTGTTTTTT. It yields the protein CASSPRHREFAEKLFF. The whole variable domain, filled in from reference TRBV5-1 and TRBJ1-4, reads KAGVTQTPRYLIKTRGQQVTLSCSPISGHRSVSWYQQTPGQGLQFLFEYFSETQRNKGNFPGRFSGRQFSNSRSEMNVSTLELGDSALYLCASSPRHREFAEKLFFGSGTQLSVL.

The V call is TRBV5-4, the J call TRBJ1-2, with 7 positions matching TRBD1. CDR3 length equals 14 residues. Germline values: CDR1 SGHNT, CDR2 YYREEE (reference sequence). The J segment lost 4 bases and the V segment lost 2 bases, leaving 5 bases of the junction unmatched. CDR3 amino acids: CASSLGGAIYGYTF. CDR3 nucleotides: TGTGCCAGCAGCTTAGGGGGCGCGATCTATGGCTACACCTTC.

By frequency in the sample, this clone is medium-sized. The J gene is TRBJ1-2, the V gene TRBV6-1; D remains ambiguous. The CDR3 consists of 15 residues. CDR1 and CDR2 from the germline V gene are MNHNS and SASEGT. Trimming removed 1 base at V and 7 bases at J, with 16 bases between. Here the CDR3 reads CASSEGPGRISGYTF. CDR3 DNA sequence: TGTGCCAGCAGTGAAGGTCCCGGCAGGATAAGTGGCTACACCTTC.

The chain uses TRBV5-1 and TRBJ1-1, with 7 bases that match TRBD1. CDR1 is SGHRS, CDR2 YFSETQ, per germline. With V trimmed by 1 base and J by 0 bases, 3 bases remained unmatched. The CDR3 is 15 amino acids. CDR3 sequence (DNA): TGCGCCAGCAGCTTGAGGACAGGTTTGAACACTGAAGCTTTCTTT. Translation gives CASSLRTGLNTEAFF.

The chain couples TRBV20-1 to TRBJ2-7; no reliable D call. Trimming cost V 5 bases and J 5 bases, with 7 bases left between them. The CDR3 spans 10 residues. Germline CDR1 DFQATT, CDR2 SNEGSKA (reference sequence). Written as DNA, the CDR3 is TGCAGTGCTGAATTAAACGAGCAGTACTTC. The encoded protein is CSAELNEQYF.

This chain uses TRBV11-2 with TRBJ2-2; TRBD2 might be the D (5 bases). Trimming took 4 bases from V and 5 from J, leaving 8 bases between them. The CDR3 length is 13 residues. Germline CDR1 and CDR2: SGHAT and FQNNGV. The CDR3 is CASSSGWTGELFF. For the CDR3, the DNA is TGTGCCAGCAGCTCGGGGTGGACCGGGGAGCTGTTTTTT.

V is TRBV3-1 (or the pseudogene TRBV3-2) and J is TRBJ1-4; D is unclear. This CDR3 has 13 amino acids. Deletions cut 1 base from V and 8 bases from J, with 8 bases between. CDR1 is LGHDT and CDR2 is YNNKEL in the germline V gene (reference sequence). The CDR3 DNA reads as TGTGCCAGCAGCCAAGTAGAAGGGGAAAAACTGTTTTTT. It yields the protein CASSQVEGEKLFF.

This chain connects TRBV6-5 to TRBJ2-2; TRBD2 agrees at 8 bases. Germline values: CDR1 MNHEY, CDR2 SVGAGI. V shed 5 bases, J shed 0 bases, and the junction held 2 bases outside the gene matches. This CDR3 has 15 amino acids. CDR3 DNA: TGTGCCAGCAGTCGGGGGGGCTCGAACACCGGGGAGCTGTTTTTT. It is translated as CASSRGGSNTGELFF.

The chain recombines TRBV5-4 with TRBJ2-3; 7 bases agree with TRBD2. This CDR3 spans 15 amino acids. The trim removed 4 bases at V and 0 bases at J, leaving 5 bases unmatched. CDR1 and CDR2 from the germline V gene are SGHNT and YYREEE (reference sequence). The CDR3 coding sequence is TGTGCCAGCAGCGGGCGACTAGCTAGCACAGATACGCAGTATTTT. Translation gives CASSGRLASTDTQYF.

This rearrangement joins TRBV29-1 to TRBJ1-1; 10 bases match TRBD1. Trimming cost V 7 bases and J 2 bases; bases outside gene matches: 10. This CDR3 is 15 amino acids long. CDR1 is SQVTM, CDR2 ANQGSEA, per germline. Here the CDR3 reads CSAPGTGDVNTEAFF. The CDR3 DNA follows: TGCAGCGCACCCGGGACAGGGGACGTTAACACTGAAGCTTTCTTT.

This chain links TRBV2 with TRBJ1-2; TRBD1 matches 7 bases. The V and J ends lost 10 bases and 2 bases, in that order; junction bases with no gene match: 7. The germline V gene has CDR1 SNHLY and CDR2 FYNNEI. This CDR3 has 13 residues. The CDR3 nucleotides are TGTGCCACCGAGAAGACAGGGAACTATGGCTACACCTTC. Translated: CATEKTGNYGYTF. Drawing the rest from reference TRBV2 and TRBJ1-2, the complete variable domain is EPEVTQTPSHQVTQMGQEVILRCVPISNHLYFYWYRQILGQKVEFLVSFYNNEISEKSEIFDDQFSVERPDGSNFTLKIRSTKLEDSAMYFCATEKTGNYGYTFGSGTRLTVV.

The CDR3 coding sequence is TGTGCCAGCAGCCTCTCTACGGATACGCAGTATTTT. The encoded protein is CASSLSTDTQYF. The chain has TRBV7-9 and TRBJ2-3; D is undetermined. CDR1 and CDR2 from the germline V gene are SEHNR and FQNEAQ (reference sequence). Trimming removed 5 bases from V and 6 bases from J, with 9 bases in between. CDR3 size: 12 residues.

This chain joins TRBV7-2 and TRBJ1-1; no definite D call. CDR3 length: 14 amino acids. V gave up 0 bases and J gave up 1 base, with 6 bases separating them. Germline V gene sequence: CDR1 SGHTA, CDR2 FQGNSA. This CDR3 is CASSLAVRNTEAFF. Written as DNA, the CDR3 is TGTGCCAGCAGCTTAGCTGTTAGGAACACTGAAGCTTTCTTT.

The V gene is TRBV7-9, the J gene TRBJ2-3; TRBD2 agrees at 14 bases. J lost 8 bases, V lost 0 bases, and 10 bases had no gene match. CDR3 length: 18 amino acids. Germline V gene lookup returns CDR1 SEHNR and CDR2 FQNEAQ (reference sequence). The CDR3 reads CASSLARSGTSGGFTQYF. The DNA of the CDR3 is TGTGCCAGCAGCTTAGCCCGTTCCGGGACTAGCGGGGGCTTTACGCAGTATTTT.

The chain joins TRBV7-9 to TRBJ1-5; D unclear. Trimming pared 4 bases from V and 6 bases from J, leaving 7 bases between. The CDR3 sequence is 12 residues long. CDR1 and CDR2 from the germline V gene are SEHNR and FQNEAQ (reference sequence). CDR3 residues: CASSSDGQPQHF. The CDR3 nucleotides are TGTGCCAGCAGCTCAGACGGTCAGCCCCAGCATTTT. Variable domain in full (rest from reference TRBV7-9 and TRBJ1-5): DTGVSQNPRHKITKRGQNVTFRCDPISEHNRLYWYRQTLGQGPEFLTYFQNEAQLEKSRLLSDRFSAERPKGSFSTLEIQRTEQGDSAMYLCASSSDGQPQHFGDGTRLSIL.

The chain carries TRBV6-6 and TRBJ1-2, with 7 bases lining up with TRBD1. Germline assignment: CDR1 MNHNY and CDR2 SVGAGI (reference sequence). The V segment lost 6 bases and the J segment 2 bases; nucleotides outside the gene matches: 0. The CDR3 sequence is 12 residues long. CDR3 amino acids: CASRGQNYGYTF. The CDR3 bases are TGTGCCAGCAGGGGACAGAACTATGGCTACACCTTC.

This clone was seen a single time. V gene TRBV25-1 combines with J gene TRBJ1-1; D may be TRBD1 (5 bases). Germline loops: CDR1 MGHDK, CDR2 SYGVNS. V was cut by 5 bases and J by 8 bases, with 15 bases left in between. The CDR3 contains 13 residues. This CDR3 reads CASSREWTTEAFF. In nucleotides, the CDR3 is TGTGCCAGCAGTCGAGAATGGACAACCGAAGCTTTCTTT.

The chain combines TRBV19 with TRBJ1-2; TRBD1 aligns across 8 bases. CDR3 size: 14 residues. Germline values: CDR1 LNHDA, CDR2 SQIVND (reference sequence). The J segment lost 7 bases and the V segment lost 3 bases, leaving 7 bases of the junction unmatched. CDR3 sequence reads: CASSIGQGSAGYTF. Here the CDR3 DNA reads TGTGCCAGTAGTATTGGACAGGGTTCTGCTGGCTACACCTTC. The variable domain in full, completed from reference TRBV19 and TRBJ1-2, reads DGGITQSPKYLFRKEGQNVTLSCEQNLNHDAMYWYRQDPGQGLRLIYYSQIVNDFQKGDIAEGYSVSREKKESFPLTVTSAQKNPTAFYLCASSIGQGSAGYTFGSGTRLTVV.